This T cell receptor (beta chain) came from a study of human T cells and chemical hapten exposure. V was trimmed by 6 bases and J by 8 bases, leaving 11 bases between them. The CDR3 extends over 12 amino acids. Whole blood that had not been fractionated was the source of extracted total RNA. Individual cDNA molecules (in the library) carried attached unique molecular identifiers. TCRdb passed the 5' RACE reads through MiXCR, listing each CDR3 protein once. The table has around 100,000 distinct CDR3 sequences, approximately 20% seen once. This clonotype was seen more than once but under ten times. Its specificity is not known. Study results and caveats: TCRs exceeding 1 in 1000 frequency stayed unchanged with DPC sensitization.

The V gene is TRBV12-3 or TRBV12-4, the J gene TRBJ1-3, with D possibly TRBD1 on 6 matching bases. This TCR derives from a human donor in good health. In nucleotides, the CDR3 is TGTGCCAGCAGAACAGGGTTGGACACCATATATTTT. Protein sequence: CASRTGLDTIYF.